This T cell receptor (beta chain) was retrieved from a study of blood T cell repertoires in COVID-19. The CDR3 has 16 amino acids. V lost 5 bases and J lost 3, with 19 bases in between. The V gene's germline CDR1 is SEHNR and CDR2 FQNEAQ (reference sequence). Clones were read by immunoSEQ multiplex PCR, and TCRdb kept only the in-frame ones, dropping some. The table includes roughly 40,000 clones, roughly nine tenths detected once. The sequence came from a man aged 25-40 years with active or convalescent COVID-19. The chain links TRBV7-9 to TRBJ1-1; tentative D call: TRBD1 (6 bases). The material sequenced was peripheral blood. CDR3 in amino acids: CASSPTGGRVDTEAFF. In DNA form, the CDR3 reads TGTGCCAGCAGCCCCACGGGGGGCCGGGTGGACACTGAAGCTTTCTTT.